One sample yielded the 23 T cell receptor beta chains listed below, sequenced in a study of T cell repertoires in cytomegalovirus infection. TCRdb reprocessed the reads via MiXCR and lists one record per CDR3 protein. Seen here are hundreds of thousands of distinct CDR3 sequences, approximately 25% observed once, and the top ten hold around 7.6%. What was sequenced was CD8+ T cells from PBMCs. The source of these receptors is a human donor in good health (CMV status not recorded). Some clones in this sample may be carry-over from other donors' samples.

The J gene is TRBJ2-7, the V gene TRBV7-9, with 8 bases fitting TRBD1. The V gene end was trimmed by 5 bases and the J gene end by 2 bases; junction bases not matched to a gene: 8. CDR1 is SEHNR, CDR2 FQNEAQ, per germline (reference sequence). The CDR3 is 15 amino acids. The CDR3 nucleotides read TGTGCCAGCAGCCCGGACAGGGCCCAGACCTACGAGCAGTACTTC. This codes for CASSPDRAQTYEQYF.

This clonotype was picked up a small number of times. The chain carries TRBV7-6 and TRBJ1-6, with TRBD1 matching 7 bases. This CDR3 spans 16 amino acids. CDR1 is SGHVS and CDR2 is FNYEAQ in the germline V gene. Trimming at V came to 2 bases and at J to 10 bases, leaving 11 bases not matched to a gene. Here the CDR3 DNA reads TGTGCCAGCAGCTTATCCTGGCAGGGGGAATGGTCACCCCTCCACTTT. Residues: CASSLSWQGEWSPLHF. Drawing the rest from reference TRBV7-6 and TRBJ1-6, the complete variable domain is GAGVSQSPRYKVTKRGQDVALRCDPISGHVSLYWYRQALGQGPEFLTYFNYEAQQDKSGLPNDRFSAERPEGSISTLTIQRTEQRDSAMYRCASSLSWQGEWSPLHFGNGTRLTVT.

This chain connects TRBV4-3 to TRBJ2-1; TRBD1 aligns across 8 bases. J was trimmed by 9 bases and V by 0 bases; bases with no gene match: 10. This CDR3 contains 16 residues. Germline V gene data show CDR1 as LGHNA and CDR2 as YSLEER. This CDR3 reads CASSQDPYRGSGEQFF. The CDR3 DNA reads as TGCGCCAGCAGCCAAGACCCGTACAGGGGGTCTGGTGAGCAGTTCTTC.

At least ten counts were recorded for this clonotype. The gene calls are TRBV6-1 and TRBJ1-2; 7 bases are a match to TRBD1. With V trimmed by 8 bases and J by 6 bases, 9 bases remained unmatched. Germline V gene lookup returns CDR1 MNHNS and CDR2 SASEGT. CDR3 size: 13 residues. The CDR3 DNA is TGTGCCAGCGCTCAGACAGGGTTTCATGGCTACACCTTC. Protein product: CASAQTGFHGYTF.

This clonotype came up a few times. The chain links TRBV6-1 to TRBJ2-7, with 9 bases lining up with TRBD2. The CDR3 runs to 13 residues. Germline V gene sequence: CDR1 MNHNS, CDR2 SASEGT. The chain's CDR3 is CASRERGAYEQYV. CDR3 in DNA: TGTGCCAGCCGTGAGCGGGGGGCCTACGAGCAGTACGTC.

This clonotype was detected many times. The genes are TRBV7-9 and TRBJ1-2, with TRBD1 matching 11 bases. The germline V gene encodes CDR1 SEHNR and CDR2 FQNEAQ (reference sequence). CDR3 length: 15 amino acids. After removal of 4 bases from V and 4 bases from J, the junction contained 5 bases not matched to a gene. CDR3 coding DNA: TGTGCCAGCAGCTCCGGGACAGGGGGTGGCTATGGCTACACCTTC. Protein: CASSSGTGGGYGYTF.

This clonotype appeared a few times. V is TRBV24-1 and J is TRBJ2-5; a weak D match, TRBD2 (6 bases). CDR1 and CDR2 from the germline V gene are KGHDR and SFDVKD. The CDR3 loop spans 15 amino acids. Trimming removed 0 bases at V and 4 bases at J, with 11 bases between. CDR3 coding DNA: TGTGCCACCAGTGATTTGCAGGGAGGAGGAGAGACCCAGTACTTC. This sequence encodes CATSDLQGGGETQYF.

This chain connects TRBV28 to TRBJ1-1; 8 nucleotides line up with TRBD1. J lost 1 base, V lost 2 bases, and 9 bases had no gene match. The germline gives CDR1 MDHEN, CDR2 SYDVKM. The CDR3 consists of 17 residues. The CDR3 loop reads CASSLIAGGLGNTEAFF. The DNA for the CDR3 is TGTGCCAGCAGTTTAATCGCAGGGGGCTTAGGGAACACTGAAGCTTTCTTT.

The rearrangement links TRBV7-2 to TRBJ2-5, with 9 bases that match TRBD2. Germline-derived CDR1 and CDR2 are SGHTA and FQGNSA. V shed 4 bases and J 13 bases; nucleotides not matched to a gene: 16. The CDR3 has 15 amino acids. The chain's CDR3 is CASSSATSGTRDRYF. The CDR3 DNA follows: TGTGCCAGCAGCTCCGCGACTAGCGGAACAAGAGACCGGTACTTC.

A note on this clonotype: The junction does not match germline at one end; this may be a read error. This chain uses TRBV7-6 with TRBJ2-2; a weak D match, TRBD2 (6 bases). The CDR3 runs to 17 residues. Germline CDR1 and CDR2: SGHVS and FNYEAQ. The CDR3: CASSHPVEGTDTGELFF. CDR3 DNA sequence: TGTGCTAGCAGCCATCCGGTGGAGGGCACGGACACCGGGGAGCTGTTTTTT.

This clonotype appeared many times. The chain has TRBV7-2 and TRBJ2-2; D ambiguous. CDR1 and CDR2 (germline): SGHTA, FQGNSA. The CDR3 extends over 13 amino acids. Trimming pared 5 bases from V and 6 bases from J, leaving 10 bases between. DNA for the CDR3: TGTGCCAGCAGCCCACTACTCGCCGGGGAGCTGTTTTTT. Encoded protein: CASSPLLAGELFF.

This clonotype was seen ten or more times. The rearrangement links TRBV28 to TRBJ1-2, with D maybe TRBD1 (6 bases). Trimming shortened V by 3 bases and J by 4 bases, and 12 bases separated the two germline ends. Germline V CDR1 and CDR2: MDHEN, SYDVKM. CDR3 length: 14 residues. The CDR3 DNA is TGTGCCAGCAGTTTGGGGGGGCGCAGCTATGGCTACACCTTC. Amino acid sequence: CASSLGGRSYGYTF.

This clonotype came up many times. The chain joins TRBV7-9 to TRBJ2-7; D tentatively fits TRBD1 or TRBD2 (6 bases each). V was trimmed by 5 bases and J by 2 bases, leaving 16 bases between them. The germline CDR1 and CDR2 sequences are SEHNR and FQNEAQ (reference sequence). This CDR3 region has 15 residues. The CDR3 coding sequence is TGTGCCAGCAGCACGAGGGGGGACGGCCCCTACGAGCAGTACGTC. This gives the protein CASSTRGDGPYEQYV.

This clonotype was detected ten times or more. The rearrangement joins TRBV12-3 or TRBV12-4 to TRBJ1-1; the match to TRBD1 covers 10 bases. This CDR3 contains 15 residues. The ends lost 6 bases at V and 5 bases at J; junction bases unmatched: 9. CDR3 sequence (DNA): TGTGCCAGCAGCCGACCGGGACAGGGGTTGACTGAAGCTTTCTTT. Amino acid sequence: CASSRPGQGLTEAFF.

The chain recombines TRBV10-3 with TRBJ2-1; maybe TRBD1 (6 bases). This CDR3 contains 12 residues. The germline CDR1 and CDR2 sequences are ENHRY and SYGVKD. Trimming removed 3 bases from V and 9 bases from J, with 9 bases in between. DNA of the CDR3: TGTGCCATCAGTGAAGGGGGAATTGAGCAGTTCTTC. Amino acids: CAISEGGIEQFF.

The CDR3 is CASTGTAYYGYTF. DNA of the CDR3: TGTGCCAGCACCGGGACAGCCTACTATGGCTACACCTTC. The chain employs TRBV2 and TRBJ1-2, with TRBD1 matching over 7 bases. The CDR3 has 13 residues. Unmatched junction bases numbered 5, after V lost 7 bases and J lost 3 bases. Germline CDR1 reads SNHLY; CDR2 reads FYNNEI. The entire variable domain, with the rest obtained from reference TRBV2 and TRBJ1-2, is as follows: EPEVTQTPSHQVTQMGQEVILRCVPISNHLYFYWYRQILGQKVEFLVSFYNNEISEKSEIFDDQFSVERPDGSNFTLKIRSTKLEDSAMYFCASTGTAYYGYTFGSGTRLTVV.

The sample holds many counts of this clonotype. The chain uses TRBV28 and TRBJ1-5, with D hard to call. The CDR3 runs to 15 residues. V was trimmed by 6 bases and J by 8 bases, leaving 20 bases between them. From germline, CDR1 is MDHEN and CDR2 SYDVKM. The CDR3: CASRLDGGRIEPQHF. CDR3 DNA: TGTGCCAGCAGATTAGACGGAGGCCGAATTGAGCCCCAGCATTTT.

This chain joins TRBV11-3 and TRBJ2-1; D remains ambiguous. CDR3 length equals 13 residues. V lost 5 bases, J lost 9 bases, and 14 bases lay in between. Germline V lookup: CDR1 SGHNT, CDR2 YENEEA. DNA for the CDR3: TGTGCCAGCAGCCTCGACCCGCTGGGTGAGCAGTTCTTC. It yields the protein CASSLDPLGEQFF.

Worth noting for this clonotype: One end of the junction is discordant with germline, which a read error may explain. This chain connects TRBV7-9 to TRBJ1-1; D remains unclear. This CDR3 is 16 amino acids long. Germline V gives CDR1 SEHNR, CDR2 FQNEAQ (reference sequence). In DNA, the CDR3 is TGTACCAGCAGCTTAGCGCAGACACGCTTGAACACTGAAGCTTTCTTT. Encoded protein: CTSSLAQTRLNTEAFF. Full variable domain (rest looked up from reference TRBV7-9 and TRBJ1-1): DTGVSQNPRHKITKRGQNVTFRCDPISEHNRLYWYRQTLGQGPEFLTYFQNEAQLEKSRLLSDRFSAERPKGSFSTLEIQRTEQGDSAMYLCTSSLAQTRLNTEAFFGQGTRLTVV.

The table lists this clonotype with many counts. This chain joins TRBV4-1 and TRBJ1-6; D gene unclear. In germline, CDR1 is MGHRA, CDR2 YSYEKL. This CDR3 contains 17 residues. V was trimmed by 4 bases and J by 0 bases, leaving 13 bases between them. The CDR3 region is CASSLGGRGSYNSPLHF. CDR3 DNA sequence: TGCGCCAGCAGCCTTGGTGGCCGAGGCTCCTATAATTCACCCCTCCACTTT.

For this clonotype: Germline is not matched at one junction end, which may reflect a read error. The DNA for the CDR3 is TGTGCCAACAGCCCTGCCCTGACAGGTGACAATGAGCAGTTCTTC. It specifies CANSPALTGDNEQFF. V and J are TRBV7-1 and TRBJ2-1, with a weak D call TRBD1 (6 bases). TRBV7-1 falls under the ORF class, with uncertain function. The CDR3 runs 15 residues.

This clonotype has at least ten counts. V usage is TRBV7-2 and J usage is TRBJ1-1; 10 bases are a match to TRBD1. The CDR3 consists of 14 residues. Germline trimming cut 4 bases from V and 7 bases from J; bases unmatched to any gene: 6. Germline CDR1 reads SGHTA; CDR2 reads FQGNSA. The CDR3 region is CASSSGQGEVEAFF. Written as DNA, the CDR3 is TGTGCCAGCAGCTCCGGACAGGGGGAGGTTGAAGCTTTCTTT.

The chain carries TRBV14 and TRBJ1-2; TRBD1 matches 11 bases. V was pared by 0 bases and J by 2 bases, with 8 bases of the junction left unmatched. Germline V gene lookup returns CDR1 SGHDN and CDR2 FVKESK. This CDR3 has 18 amino acids. The CDR3 loop reads CASSQEMDRGRPNYGYTF. CDR3 nucleotides: TGTGCCAGCAGCCAAGAAATGGACAGGGGGCGACCCAACTATGGCTACACCTTC.